This is a list of T cell receptor beta chains from one sample in a study of blood T cell repertoires in COVID-19. The protocol was immunoSEQ multiplex PCR, while the TCRdb copy is restricted to in-frame clones and leaves out a portion. The sample includes around 300,000 clones, 88% of them seen just once. The sequenced sample was peripheral blood. These receptors all stem from a man aged 18 to 35 with active or convalescent COVID-19. Both conserved end residues are part of each CDR3. The D gene is left open where the match is weak. Expanded clones are given a class, and other clones once, few, many or no size at all.

>TRBJ1-2|TRBV29-1|.|.
CSVDFQGNYGYTF
TGCAGCGTTGATTTTCAGGGTAACTATGGCTACACCTTC
>TRBJ2-7|TRBV15|TRBD1|.
CATSSPWTGNEQYF
TGTGCCACCAGCAGTCCTTGGACAGGGAACGAGCAGTACTTC
>TRBJ1-1|TRBV10-3|.|once
CAISSPGNTEAFF
TGTGCCATCAGCTCTCCAGGGAACACTGAAGCTTTCTTT
>TRBJ2-5|TRBV3-1/TRBV3-2|TRBD2|once
CASSQVLAGGETQYF
TGTGCCAGCAGCCAAGTGCTAGCGGGGGGGGAGACCCAGTACTTC
>TRBJ2-7|TRBV5-4|TRBD1|once
CASSLSTGGSIIYEQYF
TGTGCCAGCAGCTTGTCGACAGGGGGTAGTATAATCTACGAGCAGTACTTC
>TRBJ2-7|TRBV6-5|.|.
CASRSGQGAYEQYF
TGTGCCAGCAGATCCGGACAAGGAGCCTACGAGCAGTACTTC
>TRBJ2-1|TRBV13|.|.
CASSLAVATNEQFF
TGTGCCAGCAGCTTAGCGGTAGCGACAAATGAGCAGTTCTTC
>TRBJ2-2|TRBV15|.|.
CATSWQGRGIGELFF
TGTGCCACCAGCTGGCAGGGGAGGGGAATCGGGGAGCTGTTTTTT
>TRBJ2-5|TRBV3-1/TRBV3-2|TRBD2|.
CASSQERLAGVRETQYF
TGTGCCAGCAGCCAAGAACGACTAGCGGGGGTTCGAGAGACCCAGTACTTC
>TRBJ2-7|TRBV11-2|TRBD1|.
CASSLARTGSYEQYF
TGTGCCAGCAGCCTCGCCCGGACAGGGTCCTACGAGCAGTACTTC
>TRBJ2-1|TRBV18|TRBD1|once
CASSPGQSSYNEQFF
TGTGCCAGCTCACCGGGACAGAGCTCCTACAATGAGCAGTTCTTC
>TRBJ1-5|TRBV6-6|TRBD1|.
CASSPQGTVINQPQHF
TGTGCCAGCAGTCCCCAAGGGACAGTGATCAATCAGCCCCAGCATTTT
>TRBJ1-2|TRBV5-1|TRBD1|.
CASSPSDRRGYGYTF
TGCGCCAGCAGCCCGTCGGACAGGCGGGGCTATGGCTACACCTTC
>TRBJ1-4|TRBV19|.|.
CASSLGTAGGMFF
TGTGCCAGTAGTTTGGGGACCGCCGGAGGGATGTTTTTT
>TRBJ2-3|TRBV18|.|.
CASSPPARSGTQYF
TGTGCCAGCTCACCACCGGCCAGATCGGGTACGCAGTATTTT
>TRBJ1-6|TRBV19|TRBD1|few
CASTTNRGHNSPLHF
TGTGCCAGTACCACAAACAGGGGGCATAATTCACCCCTCCACTTT
>TRBJ1-6|TRBV2|.|.
CASKEGYNSPLHF
TGTGCCAGCAAGGAGGGCTATAATTCACCCCTCCACTTT
>TRBJ2-7|TRBV10-3|TRBD2|.
CAISPSGGSYEQYF
TGTGCCATCAGCCCTAGCGGGGGTTCCTACGAGCAGTACTTC
>TRBJ2-3|TRBV3-1/TRBV3-2|TRBD2|.
CASSHITSGGAQFSTDTQYF
TGTGCCAGCAGCCACATCACTAGCGGGGGGGCCCAGTTTAGCACAGATACGCAGTATTTT
>TRBJ2-7|TRBV19|TRBD2|.
CASSISASGYEQYF
TGTGCCAGTAGTATATCTGCTAGCGGGTACGAGCAGTACTTC
>TRBJ2-5|TRBV9|.|.
CASSVATAGAAQETQYF
TGTGCCAGCAGCGTAGCTACCGCAGGGGCCGCTCAAGAGACCCAGTACTTC
>TRBJ1-3|TRBV5-8|.|.
CASSLGDSGGNTIYF
TGTGCCAGCAGCTTGGGAGACAGTGGTGGAAACACCATATATTTT
>TRBJ2-1|TRBV9|.|.
CASSVSWQGPEQFF
TGTGCCAGCAGCGTATCTTGGCAGGGCCCTGAGCAGTTCTTC
>TRBJ2-7|TRBV7-2|TRBD2|.
CASSLVAGGGYEQYF
TGTGCCAGCAGCTTAGTTGCGGGGGGCGGCTACGAGCAGTACTTC
>TRBJ1-5|TRBV15|.|.
CATSPPRGTDLSNQPQHF
TGTGCCACCAGCCCCCCAAGGGGGACGGACCTAAGCAATCAGCCCCAGCATTTT
>TRBJ2-5|TRBV5-6|TRBD1|.
CASSLSNRGTGGTQYF
TGTGCCAGCAGCTTGAGTAACAGGGGGACCGGGGGGACCCAGTACTTC
>TRBJ1-5|TRBV18|TRBD1|.
CASSPNNRGSNQPQHF
TGTGCCAGCTCACCAAATAACAGGGGCAGCAATCAGCCCCAGCATTTT
>TRBJ1-4|TRBV13|.|.
CASSFRGIEEKLFF
TGTGCCAGCAGCTTTAGAGGGATCGAAGAAAAACTGTTTTTT
>TRBJ1-2|TRBV5-4|.|.
CASSPTVPGFGEPKYTF
TGTGCCAGCAGCCCGACGGTCCCAGGTTTCGGGGAACCGAAGTACACCTTC
>TRBJ1-2|TRBV6-5|TRBD1|many
CASSRDRDTNYGYTF
TGTGCCAGCAGTAGGGACAGGGACACTAACTATGGCTACACCTTC
>TRBJ2-5|TRBV4-3|.|.
CASSQGGGGMETQYF
TGCGCCAGCAGCCAAGGGGGGGGCGGGATGGAGACCCAGTACTTC
>TRBJ2-7|TRBV11-3|.|.
CASSTPPWGRGYNEQYF
TGTGCCAGCAGCACACCACCCTGGGGCAGGGGATACAACGAGCAGTACTTC
>TRBJ1-2|TRBV3-1/TRBV3-2|.|.
CASSHVGYTF
TGTGCCAGCAGCCACGTGGGCTACACCTTC
>TRBJ1-5|TRBV7-9|.|.
CASSLEGVGRYSNQPQHF
TGTGCCAGCAGCTTAGAAGGGGTAGGGCGATATAGCAATCAGCCCCAGCATTTT
>TRBJ2-3|TRBV5-1|TRBD2|.
CASSLALAGSTDTQYF
TGCGCCAGCAGCTTGGCTCTAGCGGGGAGCACAGATACGCAGTATTTT
>TRBJ2-3|TRBV19|.|few
CASSGAAYTDTQYF
TGTGCCAGTAGTGGAGCGGCGTACACAGATACGCAGTATTTT
>TRBJ1-5|TRBV3-1/TRBV3-2|.|.
CASSSEVGSQPQHF
TGTGCCAGCAGCTCTGAGGTTGGGAGTCAGCCCCAGCATTTT
>TRBJ2-7|TRBV9|TRBD2|once
CASSALGRGGSYEQYF
TGTGCCAGCAGCGCCCTCGGGCGGGGGGGGTCCTACGAGCAGTACTTC
>TRBJ2-3|TRBV19|.|.
CASSRAGGTDTQYF
TGTGCCAGTAGTAGGGCAGGGGGCACAGATACGCAGTATTTT
>TRBJ1-2|TRBV6-5|.|.
CASSRMTGANYGYTF
TGTGCCAGCAGTCGGATGACAGGAGCTAACTATGGCTACACCTTC
>TRBJ2-1|TRBV2|TRBD1|.
CASRKQGAVDEQFF
TGTGCCAGCAGAAAACAGGGGGCGGTCGATGAGCAGTTCTTC
>TRBJ2-4|TRBV20-1|TRBD1|.
CSIGQGNIQYF
TGCAGTATCGGACAGGGGAACATTCAGTACTTC
>TRBJ1-6|TRBV7-2|TRBD1|.
CASSLQGARRNSPLHF
TGTGCCAGCAGCTTACAGGGGGCGCGTAGGAATTCACCCCTCCACTTT
>TRBJ1-2|TRBV5-1|.|.
CASSPGELPGYTF
TGCGCCAGCAGCCCGGGGGAGTTACCTGGCTACACCTTC
>TRBJ1-1|TRBV4-3|.|few
CASSQVAGIAEAFF
TGCGCCAGCAGCCAAGTAGCAGGGATCGCTGAAGCTTTCTTT
>TRBJ2-1|TRBV5-1|TRBD2|.
CASSPGTSLYEQFF
TGCGCCAGCAGCCCCGGGACTAGTTTGTACGAGCAGTTCTTC
>TRBJ1-2|TRBV20-1|.|.
CSASPRSNYGYTF
TGCAGTGCTAGTCCGCGCTCTAACTATGGCTACACCTTC
>TRBJ2-5|TRBV10-1|.|.
CASSGGTNQETQYF
TGCGCCAGCAGTGGAGGGACAAACCAAGAGACCCAGTACTTC